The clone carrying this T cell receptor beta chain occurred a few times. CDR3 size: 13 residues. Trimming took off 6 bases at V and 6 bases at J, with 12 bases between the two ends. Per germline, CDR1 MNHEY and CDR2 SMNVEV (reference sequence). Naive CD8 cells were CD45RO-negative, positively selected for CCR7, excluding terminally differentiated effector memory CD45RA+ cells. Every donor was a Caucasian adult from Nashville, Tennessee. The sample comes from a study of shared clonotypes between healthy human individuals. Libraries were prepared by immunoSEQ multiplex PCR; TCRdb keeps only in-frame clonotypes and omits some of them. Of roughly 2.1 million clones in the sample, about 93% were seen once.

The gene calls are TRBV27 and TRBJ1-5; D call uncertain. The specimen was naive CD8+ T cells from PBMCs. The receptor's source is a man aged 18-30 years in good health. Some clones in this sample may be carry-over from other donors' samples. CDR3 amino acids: CASRLTRAQPQHF. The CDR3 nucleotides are TGTGCCAGCAGGCTGACTAGGGCTCAGCCCCAGCATTTT.